The present T cell receptor (beta chain) was sequenced within a study of shared clonotypes between healthy human individuals. CDR1 is SGDLS, CDR2 YYNGEE, per germline. Trimming cost V 0 bases and J 0 bases, with 9 bases left between them. This CDR3 comprises 15 residues. Division of CD4+ cells produced a CD45RA+ naive subset and a CD45RA-negative memory subset. Measured with immunoSEQ multiplex PCR; TCRdb has only the in-frame clones, and not every one. The table has 950,000 to 1,300,000 clones, roughly 75% seen once. What was sequenced was memory CD4+ T cells sorted from blood. The subset here: CD45RA-negative fraction. This receptor was taken from a man between 18 and 29 years old in good health. The J gene is TRBJ1-2, the V gene TRBV9; D gene unclear. This CDR3 is CASSVGTATNYGYTF. The CDR3 bases are TGTGCCAGCAGCGTAGGGACGGCTACTAACTATGGCTACACCTTC.